The next 27 T cell receptor beta chains were all read from a single sample in a study of OX40 agonist ivuxolimab in advanced cancers. The data were produced by immunoSEQ multiplex PCR, yet TCRdb's version contains in-frame clones alone and is incomplete. The sample has 35,000 to 45,000 clones; approximately 80% are singletons. Source: CD4+ or CD8+ T cells sorted from blood, taken in a trial of the OX40 agonist ivuxolimab. The receptors were sampled from an adult with an advanced solid tumor such as melanoma, head and neck, liver or kidney cancer.

This chain uses TRBV6-1 with TRBJ2-7; D is perhaps TRBD1 (6 bases). V lost 4 bases and J 2 bases, leaving 9 bases between the germline ends. Per the germline V gene, CDR1 is MNHNS and CDR2 is SASEGT. The CDR3 has 13 residues. CDR3 amino acids: CASSGRQAYEQYF. The CDR3 DNA is TGTGCCAGCAGTGGCCGACAGGCCTACGAGCAGTACTTC.

The V gene is TRBV27, the J gene TRBJ1-2; a possible D gene is TRBD1 (6 bases). Germline V gives CDR1 MNHEY, CDR2 SMNVEV (reference sequence). The CDR3 contains 13 residues. The ends were cut back, 3 bases at V and 8 bases at J, with 13 bases in the middle. In nucleotides, the CDR3 is TGTGCCAGCAGTTTTGGGGGCGGGAGCGGCTACACCTTC. This sequence encodes CASSFGGGSGYTF.

The genes are TRBV14 and TRBJ1-2; D not resolved. This CDR3 comprises 15 residues. Germline loops: CDR1 SGHDN, CDR2 FVKESK. Trimming took 0 bases from V and 4 from J, leaving 12 bases between them. Written as DNA, the CDR3 is TGTGCCAGCAGCCAAGATCCGACAACGCCCTATGGCTACACCTTC. Translating it yields CASSQDPTTPYGYTF.

This chain links TRBV12-5 with TRBJ1-6; 9 bases match TRBD1. With 6 bases clipped from V and 1 base from J, the junction kept 7 bases outside the gene matches. Germline CDR1 LGHNT, CDR2 FRNRAP. The CDR3 consists of 17 residues. Here the CDR3 DNA reads TGTGCTAGTGGCTCCGGACAGGGGAGTTCCTATAATTCACCCCTCCACTTT. It is translated as CASGSGQGSSYNSPLHF. Drawing the rest from reference TRBV12-5 and TRBJ1-6, the complete variable domain is DARVTQTPRHKVTEMGQEVTMRCQPILGHNTVFWYRQTMMQGLELLAYFRNRAPLDDSGMPKDRFSAEMPDATLATLKIQPSEPRDSAVYFCASGSGQGSSYNSPLHFGNGTRLTVT.

The chain is built from TRBV5-4 and TRBJ1-2; 9 nucleotides agree with TRBD1. Germline CDR1 SGHNT, CDR2 YYREEE (reference sequence). Unmatched junction bases numbered 2, after V lost 3 bases and J lost 2 bases. The CDR3 totals 14 residues. CDR3 loop: CASSWTGANYGYTF. CDR3 bases: TGTGCCAGCAGCTGGACAGGGGCAAACTATGGCTACACCTTC.

This clone was observed a handful of times. CDR3 protein: CASSPGPGQGANEQFF. In DNA, the CDR3 is TGTGCCAGCAGCCCTGGGCCGGGACAGGGGGCGAATGAGCAGTTCTTC. V usage is TRBV7-9 and J usage is TRBJ2-1, with TRBD1 matching over 12 bases. Trimming removed 5 bases from V and 7 bases from J; junction bases left unmatched: 9. Germline CDR1 SEHNR, CDR2 FQNEAQ (reference sequence). This CDR3 is built from 16 residues.

The chain employs TRBV5-1 and TRBJ2-1; 10 bases align to TRBD1. The trim removed 0 bases at V and 4 bases at J, leaving 4 bases unmatched. Per the germline V gene, CDR1 is SGHRS and CDR2 is YFSETQ. The CDR3 loop spans 16 amino acids. CDR3 residues: CASSLGQGAMYNEQFF. The CDR3 DNA reads TGCGCCAGCAGCTTGGGACAGGGGGCGATGTACAATGAGCAGTTCTTC. Supplemented by reference TRBV5-1 and TRBJ2-1, the full variable domain reads KAGVTQTPRYLIKTRGQQVTLSCSPISGHRSVSWYQQTPGQGLQFLFEYFSETQRNKGNFPGRFSGRQFSNSRSEMNVSTLELGDSALYLCASSLGQGAMYNEQFFGPGTRLTVL.

This chain joins TRBV4-1 and TRBJ1-2; D uncertain. V was clipped by 7 bases and J by 6 bases, with 12 bases between them. In germline, CDR1 is MGHRA, CDR2 YSYEKL. CDR3 size: 12 residues. This chain's CDR3 is CASTTVLDGYTF. The CDR3 DNA follows: TGCGCCAGCACAACAGTTCTCGATGGCTACACCTTC.

The chain carries TRBV5-4 and TRBJ2-3; 10 positions agree with TRBD2. The CDR3 consists of 17 residues. Germline assignment: CDR1 SGHNT and CDR2 YYREEE (reference sequence). After removal of 5 bases from V and 0 bases from J, the junction contained 9 bases not matched to a gene. The CDR3 protein is CASSLAGGGPSTDTQYF. The DNA of the CDR3 is TGTGCCAGCAGTTTAGCGGGAGGCGGACCTAGCACAGATACGCAGTATTTT.

CDR3 nucleotide sequence: TGTGCCAGCAGCTTCGAACGGACAGGGGGCCCTCCTATGGGTGGCTACACCTTC. The encoded protein is CASSFERTGGPPMGGYTF. The chain uses TRBV7-9 and TRBJ1-2, with 11 bases lining up with TRBD1. This CDR3 comprises 18 residues. V gave up 3 bases and J gave up 7 bases; unmatched junction bases: 16. Germline assignment: CDR1 SEHNR and CDR2 FQNEAQ (reference sequence). The entire variable domain, with the rest obtained from reference TRBV7-9 and TRBJ1-2, is as follows: DTGVSQNPRHKITKRGQNVTFRCDPISEHNRLYWYRQTLGQGPEFLTYFQNEAQLEKSRLLSDRFSAERPKGSFSTLEIQRTEQGDSAMYLCASSFERTGGPPMGGYTFGSGTRLTVV.

In the case of this clone: An end of the junction does not agree with germline; a read error may underlie this. The V call is TRBV6-5, the J call TRBJ1-1; no clear D gene. The CDR3 is 13 amino acids. Germline CDR1 and CDR2: MNHEY and SVGAGI. CDR3 coding DNA: TGTGCCAGCAGTCGTGCATGGAACCCTGAAGCTTTCTTT. This gives the protein CASSRAWNPEAFF.

This clone is a singleton in its sample. This chain joins TRBV7-3 and TRBJ1-6; D might be TRBD1 (5 bases). Trimming removed 1 base from V and 8 bases from J, with 12 bases in between. The CDR3 spans 15 residues. In germline, CDR1 is SGHTA, CDR2 FQGTGA. The DNA for the CDR3 is TGTGCCAGCAGCTTAATGGGGCGGCGGGATTCACCCCTCCACTTT. The encoded protein is CASSLMGRRDSPLHF.

The count of this clone is one. The V and J genes are TRBV6-1 and TRBJ1-2; perhaps TRBD1 as D (6 bases). The CDR3 loop spans 15 amino acids. V lost 0 bases and J 5 bases, leaving 13 bases between the germline ends. Germline V lookup: CDR1 MNHNS, CDR2 SASEGT. DNA of the CDR3: TGTGCCAGCAGTGAAGCCCCCGGACAGTCATATGGCTACACCTTC. This gives the protein CASSEAPGQSYGYTF.

The chain is built from TRBV4-1 and TRBJ2-1, with TRBD1 identical over 8 bases. From germline, CDR1 is MGHRA and CDR2 YSYEKL. J was trimmed by 5 bases and V by 4 bases; bases with no gene match: 10. The CDR3 runs 16 residues. The CDR3 DNA reads TGCGCCAGCAGCCTAGCCAGTCAGGGGGCCCACAATGAGCAGTTCTTC. It codes for CASSLASQGAHNEQFF.

The V gene is TRBV15, the J gene TRBJ2-4, with TRBD2 identical over 12 bases. Germline V CDR1 and CDR2: LNHNV, YYDKDF (reference sequence). The CDR3 loop spans 15 amino acids. V shed 3 bases, J shed 6 bases, and the junction held 3 bases outside the gene matches. The CDR3 DNA reads TGTGCCACCAGCAGTGGACTAGCGGGGAGAAACATTCAGTACTTC. Residues: CATSSGLAGRNIQYF.

This clone was recorded a few times. This chain uses TRBV27 with TRBJ2-7; 8 bases align to TRBD1. The CDR3 has 14 residues. V dropped 3 bases and J dropped 5; count of bases not matched to a gene: 6. Germline values: CDR1 MNHEY, CDR2 SMNVEV (reference sequence). CDR3 in amino acids: CASSFTGTGNEQYF. In DNA, the CDR3 is TGTGCCAGCAGTTTTACCGGGACAGGAAACGAGCAGTACTTC.

This clone was counted only a few times. The rearrangement uses TRBV28 and TRBJ2-1; 11 bases map to TRBD1. CDR1 MDHEN and CDR2 SYDVKM come from the germline V gene. V trimming: 3 bases; J trimming: 8 bases; junction bases outside the gene matches: 3. The CDR3 is 14 amino acids. The CDR3 reads CASSFGDRGDEQFF. The CDR3 nucleotides are TGTGCCAGCAGTTTTGGGGACAGGGGGGATGAGCAGTTCTTC.

V and J are TRBV4-3 and TRBJ2-1, with 9 bases matching TRBD2. Germline values: CDR1 LGHNA, CDR2 YSLEER. With V trimmed by 2 bases and J by 0 bases, 8 bases remained unmatched. The CDR3 loop spans 18 amino acids. The CDR3 DNA sequence: TGCGCCAGCAGCCAACTCTTTCTAGCGGGAAGCTCCTACAATGAGCAGTTCTTC. This encodes CASSQLFLAGSSYNEQFF.

The chain uses TRBV4-3 and TRBJ2-1; TRBD2 aligns across 8 bases. CDR1 is LGHNA, CDR2 YSLEER, per germline. V shed 3 bases, J shed 8 bases, and the junction held 9 bases outside the gene matches. The CDR3 runs 15 residues. As DNA, the CDR3 is TGCGCCAGCAGCCAGTCCCGGGGGGGCCACCATGAGCAGTTCTTC. Translation: CASSQSRGGHHEQFF.

V usage is TRBV7-2 and J usage is TRBJ1-3, with unresolved D. Germline lookup yields CDR1 SGHTA and CDR2 FQGNSA. V lost 1 base and J lost 0, with 7 bases in between. The CDR3 covers 15 residues. The CDR3 here is CASSLVGASGNTIYF. CDR3 sequence (DNA): TGTGCCAGCAGCTTAGTCGGTGCCTCTGGAAACACCATATATTTT.

The chain combines TRBV10-2 with TRBJ1-4; 9 nucleotides line up with TRBD1. CDR3 length equals 15 residues. CDR1 and CDR2 (germline): WSHSY, SAAADI. The ends lost 6 bases at V and 3 bases at J; junction bases unmatched: 5. The CDR3 DNA sequence: TGCGCCAGCAGAGATACAGGGGGCCCTAATGAAAAACTGTTTTTT. Its protein product is CASRDTGGPNEKLFF.

This clone occurred once. The chain has TRBV7-2 and TRBJ2-3; D call uncertain. Germline-derived CDR1 and CDR2 are SGHTA and FQGNSA. The CDR3 consists of 14 residues. V lost 3 bases, J lost 5 bases, and 12 bases lay in between. The CDR3: CASSFWARGDTQYF. CDR3 coding DNA: TGTGCCAGCAGCTTCTGGGCCCGCGGAGATACGCAGTATTTT.

This rearrangement joins TRBV6-5 to TRBJ2-7; a possible D gene is TRBD1 (6 bases). Deletions cut 2 bases from V and 2 bases from J, with 7 bases between. Germline CDR1 and CDR2: MNHEY and SVGAGI. There are 13 residues in the CDR3. This chain's CDR3 is CASSYGGPYEQYF. The CDR3 DNA is TGTGCCAGCAGTTACGGGGGCCCCTACGAGCAGTACTTC.

The chain carries TRBV5-6 and TRBJ1-2, with TRBD1 matching over 8 bases. The CDR3 is made up of 14 amino acids. J lost 6 bases, V lost 0 bases, and 4 bases had no gene match. CDR1 is SGHDT and CDR2 is YYEEEE in the germline V gene. CDR3 sequence reads: CASSLDRGADGYTF. Written as DNA, the CDR3 is TGTGCCAGCAGCTTGGACAGGGGGGCCGATGGCTACACCTTC. Looking up the rest from reference TRBV5-6 and TRBJ1-2 gives the full variable domain: DAGVTQSPTHLIKTRGQQVTLRCSPKSGHDTVSWYQQALGQGPQFIFQYYEEEERQRGNFPDRFSGHQFPNYSSELNVNALLLGDSALYLCASSLDRGADGYTFGSGTRLTVV.

Here the CDR3 DNA reads TGCGCCAGCGGAAGGGACGGGATAGATACGCAGTATTTT. Protein product: CASGRDGIDTQYF. This sequence joins TRBV5-1 and TRBJ2-3; possibly TRBD1 or TRBD2 for D (5 bases each). This CDR3 is 13 amino acids long. Germline V gives CDR1 SGHRS, CDR2 YFSETQ. V lost 7 bases and J lost 5, with 14 bases in between.

The chain couples TRBV19 to TRBJ2-3; tentative D call: TRBD2 (5 bases). CDR1 and CDR2 from the germline V gene are LNHDA and SQIVND (reference sequence). The CDR3 consists of 15 residues. The V and J ends lost 4 bases and 4 bases respectively, with 15 bases between them. The CDR3 loop is CASSRGVLSADTQYF. As DNA, the CDR3 is TGTGCCAGTAGTAGGGGAGTGCTTAGTGCAGATACGCAGTATTTT.

This chain connects TRBV19 to TRBJ2-5; weak D call: TRBD2 (6 bases). The end of the DNA is better explained by TRBJ2-7, so the J call may be wrong. CDR1 LNHDA and CDR2 SQIVND come from the germline V gene (reference sequence). The CDR3 runs to 15 residues. For the CDR3, the DNA is TGTGCCAGTAGTGACCCCGGAGCGGGCTCCTACGAGCAGTACTTC. This encodes CASSDPGAGSYEQYF.